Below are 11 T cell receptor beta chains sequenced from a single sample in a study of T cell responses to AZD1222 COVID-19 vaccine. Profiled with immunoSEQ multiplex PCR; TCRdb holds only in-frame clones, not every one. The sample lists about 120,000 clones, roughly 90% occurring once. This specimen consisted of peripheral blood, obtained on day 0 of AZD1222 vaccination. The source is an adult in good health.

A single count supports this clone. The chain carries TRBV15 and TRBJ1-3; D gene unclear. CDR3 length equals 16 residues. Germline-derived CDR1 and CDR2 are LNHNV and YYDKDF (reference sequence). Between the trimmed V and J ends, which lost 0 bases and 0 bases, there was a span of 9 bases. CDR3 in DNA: TGTGCCACCAGCAGAGATCGGGGTACCTCTGGAAACACCATATATTTT. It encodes CATSRDRGTSGNTIYF.

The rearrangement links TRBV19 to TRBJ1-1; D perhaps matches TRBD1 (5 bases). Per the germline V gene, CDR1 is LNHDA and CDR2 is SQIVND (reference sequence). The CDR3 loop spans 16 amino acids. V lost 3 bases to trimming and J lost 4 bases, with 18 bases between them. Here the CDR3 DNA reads TGTGCCAGTAGTATTGGGGCGAATCAGGCCGGCACTGAAGCTTTCTTT. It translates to CASSIGANQAGTEAFF.

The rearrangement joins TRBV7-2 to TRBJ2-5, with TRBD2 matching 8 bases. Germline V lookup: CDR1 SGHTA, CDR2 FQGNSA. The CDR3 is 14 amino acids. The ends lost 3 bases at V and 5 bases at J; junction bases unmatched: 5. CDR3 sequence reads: CASSLVSGAETQYF. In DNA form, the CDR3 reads TGTGCCAGCAGCTTGGTTAGCGGGGCTGAGACCCAGTACTTC.

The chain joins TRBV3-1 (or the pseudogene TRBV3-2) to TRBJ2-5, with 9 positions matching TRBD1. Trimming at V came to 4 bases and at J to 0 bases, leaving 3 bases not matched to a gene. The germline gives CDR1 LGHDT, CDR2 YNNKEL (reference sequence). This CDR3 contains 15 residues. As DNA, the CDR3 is TGTGCCAGCAGCCGGGGACAGGGCTACCAAGAGACCCAGTACTTC. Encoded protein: CASSRGQGYQETQYF.

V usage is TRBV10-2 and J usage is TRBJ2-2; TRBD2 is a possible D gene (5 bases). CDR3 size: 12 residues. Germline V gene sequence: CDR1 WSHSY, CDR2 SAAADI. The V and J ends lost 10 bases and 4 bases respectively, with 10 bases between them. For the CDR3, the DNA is TGCGCCACCAGAGGGAGCACCGGGGAGCTGTTTTTT. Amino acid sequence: CATRGSTGELFF.

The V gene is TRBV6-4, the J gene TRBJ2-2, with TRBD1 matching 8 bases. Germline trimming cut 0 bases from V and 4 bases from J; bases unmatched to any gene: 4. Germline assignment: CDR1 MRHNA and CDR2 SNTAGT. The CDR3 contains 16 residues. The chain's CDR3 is CASSDSDRASTGELFF. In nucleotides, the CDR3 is TGTGCCAGCAGTGACTCGGACAGGGCGTCCACCGGGGAGCTGTTTTTT.

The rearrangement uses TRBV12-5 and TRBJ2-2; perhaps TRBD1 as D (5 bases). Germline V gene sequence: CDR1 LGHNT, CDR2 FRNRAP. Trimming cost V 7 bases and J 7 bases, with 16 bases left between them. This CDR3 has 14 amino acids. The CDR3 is CASAQWGGGGELFF. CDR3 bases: TGTGCTAGTGCCCAGTGGGGCGGTGGCGGGGAGCTGTTTTTT.

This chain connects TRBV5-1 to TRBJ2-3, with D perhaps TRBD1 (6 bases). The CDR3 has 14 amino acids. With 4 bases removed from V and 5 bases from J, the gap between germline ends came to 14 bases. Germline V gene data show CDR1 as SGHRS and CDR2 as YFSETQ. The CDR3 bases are TGCGCCAGCAGCCTGGGGGCCCGAGGAGATACGCAGTATTTT. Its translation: CASSLGARGDTQYF.

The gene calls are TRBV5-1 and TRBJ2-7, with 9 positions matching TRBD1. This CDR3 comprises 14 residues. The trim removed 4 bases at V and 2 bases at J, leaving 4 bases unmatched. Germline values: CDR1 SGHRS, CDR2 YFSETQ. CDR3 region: CASSLTGGTYEQYF. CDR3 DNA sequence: TGCGCCAGCAGCCTTACAGGGGGCACCTACGAGCAGTACTTC. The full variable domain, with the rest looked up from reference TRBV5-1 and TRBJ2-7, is KAGVTQTPRYLIKTRGQQVTLSCSPISGHRSVSWYQQTPGQGLQFLFEYFSETQRNKGNFPGRFSGRQFSNSRSEMNVSTLELGDSALYLCASSLTGGTYEQYFGPGTRLTVT.

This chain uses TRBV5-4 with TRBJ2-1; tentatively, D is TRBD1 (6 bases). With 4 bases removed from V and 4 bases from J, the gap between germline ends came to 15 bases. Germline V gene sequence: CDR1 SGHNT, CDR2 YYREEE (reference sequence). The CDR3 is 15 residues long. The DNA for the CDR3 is TGTGCCAGCAGCCCAGGTGGGACAAGATACAATGAGCAGTTCTTC. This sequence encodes CASSPGGTRYNEQFF.

The CDR3 DNA is TGTGCCAGCAGCCCTAAGGGAGGGAGATCCTACAATGAGCAGTTCTTC. Amino acids: CASSPKGGRSYNEQFF. The rearrangement joins TRBV7-9 to TRBJ2-1; 7 bases map to TRBD2. The V and J ends lost 5 bases and 1 base, in that order; junction bases with no gene match: 8. The V gene's germline CDR1 is SEHNR and CDR2 FQNEAQ (reference sequence). The CDR3 consists of 16 residues.